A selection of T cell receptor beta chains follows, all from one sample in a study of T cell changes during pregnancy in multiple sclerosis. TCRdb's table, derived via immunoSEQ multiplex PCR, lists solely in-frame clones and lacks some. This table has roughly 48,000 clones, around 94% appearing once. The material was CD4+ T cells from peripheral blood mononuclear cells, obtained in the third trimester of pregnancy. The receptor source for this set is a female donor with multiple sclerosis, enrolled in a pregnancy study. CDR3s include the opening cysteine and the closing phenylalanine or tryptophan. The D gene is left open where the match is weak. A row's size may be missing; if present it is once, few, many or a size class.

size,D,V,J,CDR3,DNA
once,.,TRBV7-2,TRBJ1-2,CASRFTGSDGYTF,TGTGCCAGCAGGTTCACAGGGTCGGATGGCTACACCTTC
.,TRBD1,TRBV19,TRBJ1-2,CASSAMDRGPNYGYTF,TGTGCCAGTAGTGCGATGGACAGGGGCCCTAACTATGGCTACACCTTC
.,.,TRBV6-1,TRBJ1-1,CASSVDLNTEAFF,TGTGCCAGCAGTGTAGATTTGAACACTGAAGCTTTCTTT
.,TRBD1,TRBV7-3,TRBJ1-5,CANYLPLDRAGQPQHF,TGTGCCAACTACCTCCCGTTAGACAGGGCGGGGCAGCCCCAGCATTTT
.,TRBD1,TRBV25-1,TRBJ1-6,CASTGTGGSPLHF,TGTGCCAGCACTGGGACAGGGGGTTCACCCCTCCACTTT
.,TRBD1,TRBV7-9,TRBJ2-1,CASSSGTGRGNEQFF,TGTGCCAGCAGCTCCGGGACAGGGCGGGGGAATGAGCAGTTCTTC
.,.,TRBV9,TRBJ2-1,CASSVSNGLSEQFF,TGTGCCAGCAGCGTCTCAAACGGGTTGAGTGAGCAGTTCTTC
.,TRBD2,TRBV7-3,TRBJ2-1,CASSLIPKGLAEDNEQFF,TGTGCCAGCAGCTTAATCCCCAAAGGCCTAGCGGAGGACAATGAGCAGTTCTTC
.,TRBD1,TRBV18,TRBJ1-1,CASSPSTGVDTEAFF,TGTGCCAGCTCACCATCGACAGGGGTGGACACTGAAGCTTTCTTT
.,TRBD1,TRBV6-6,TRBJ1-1,CASSSFPQGAAFF,TGTGCCAGCAGTTCTTTCCCACAGGGGGCAGCTTTCTTT
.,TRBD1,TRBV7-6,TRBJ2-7,CASSLRQGRYEQYF,TGTGCCAGCAGCTTAAGACAGGGGCGCTACGAGCAGTACTTC
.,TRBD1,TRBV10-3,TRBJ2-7,CAISEMGQGPYEQYF,TGTGCCATCAGTGAGATGGGACAGGGCCCCTACGAGCAGTACTTC
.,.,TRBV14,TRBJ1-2,CASSPRTGAKGYTF,TGTGCCAGCAGCCCCCGGACTGGAGCGAAGGGCTACACCTTC
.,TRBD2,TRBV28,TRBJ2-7,CASSFRSGRFSYEQYF,TGTGCCAGCAGTTTCCGGAGCGGGAGGTTCTCCTACGAGCAGTACTTC
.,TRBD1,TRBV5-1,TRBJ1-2,CASSYTTGEGYGYTF,TGCGCCAGCAGTTATACTACAGGGGAAGGCTATGGCTACACCTTC
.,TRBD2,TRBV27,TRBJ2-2,CASSYTGTSGATGELFF,TGTGCCAGCAGTTATACGGGGACTAGCGGGGCTACCGGGGAGCTGTTTTTT
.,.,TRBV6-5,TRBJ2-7,CASTAGRGGDYEQYF,TGTGCCAGCACCGCCGGCCGTGGAGGGGACTACGAGCAGTACTTC